This T cell receptor beta chain was sequenced in a study of cytomegalovirus exposure and HLA in healthy donors (dated by TCRdb to 2015 to 2018). Broadly, across the study: An earlier analysis of approximately 640 of the donors reported 250 to 350 Gb of sequence data and around 120 million unique TCR beta sequences from about 200 million T cells. To decide whether each TCR beta V gene segment behaved as functional or pseudogenic, an earlier analysis of fewer than 750 of the donors relied on high-throughput TCR beta sequencing. Alongside the repertoire data, information on donor age, sex, ethnicity and CMV serostatus was compiled. A later genetic analysis used genome-wide SNP genotypes for about 65% of the roughly 700 donors, treating that subset as a discovery cohort. To predict cytomegalovirus infection status, the study brought together high-throughput TCR immunosequencing, statistical association of individual TCRs with disease status, and machine learning. An early release covering 550 to 650 HLA-typed donors comprised roughly 300 gigabases of sequencing data and tens of millions of unique TCR sequences. Both class I and class II loci were covered by HLA typing, at four-digit resolution. The later analysis used no new phenotypic data to find candidate immune exposures, relying instead on TCR beta sequences and their occurrence across donors. Along with the approximately 620-subject first cohort, a separate validation cohort of over a hundred different subjects was used. In a later analysis, previously published TCR beta repertoires from fewer than 750 donors were re-analyzed and high-resolution HLA genotyping was added so that TCR occurrence patterns could be studied. Across 300 to 400 genotyped donors of the cohort, an average of about 240,000 unique TCR beta nucleotide sequences per donor were sequenced, and 15% to 20% of those sequences were non-productive. Roughly five DR-DQ haplotypes were handled as single units for association and clustering, since linkage in the cohort was strong. The study aimed to test whether signatures of past pathogen exposure could be identified by cataloging public T cell receptors. Typing coverage differed by locus: A, B, C, DRB1 and DQB1 were typed in about 620-630 donors, DQA1 in around 500, DPA1 in some 610, and DPB1 in just under 490. All discovery cohort repertoires had been generated on a single sequencing platform. Of the 300 to 450 genotyped donors, 65% to 90% were placed in the genetic ancestry cluster associated with self-reported Caucasian donors. The study profiled the T cell repertoires of hundreds of subjects by immunosequencing and related them to cytomegalovirus serostatus. Broader findings and caveats from the paper: Some IMGT-functional V segments, including TRBV6-2 and TRBV6-3, could not be distinguished by the 87-base-pair reads and were therefore excluded. In a later analysis, HLA-associated TCR beta chains were found to be more clonally expanded and to have lower generation probabilities than equally common non-associated chains. In this cohort, only TCR beta chains were sequenced, and detectable features were limited by the absence of alpha or paired-chain data. A cluster of highly shared sequence variants was judged likely to represent a technical artifact of the sequencing pipeline. According to a later genetic analysis, donors in an Asian-associated ancestry cluster had fewer N-insertions in productive TCRs than the approximately 670-donor mean. An earlier analysis of some 590 of the donors showed that most TCR beta V segments appeared in productive rearrangements either about 90% or about 30% of the time, which broadly matched IMGT annotations. While some public TCRs were present in many individuals, most TCR sequences turned up only very rarely across donors. According to the authors, the approach could potentially be generalized to other disease states and immunological phenotypes. A later analysis reported that several top co-occurrence clusters appeared linked to parvovirus B19, influenza, CMV and Epstein-Barr virus. Because counts were too low, more than 15 rarely observed V segments, including chromosome 9 orphons, were left out of the earlier analysis of roughly 600 of the donors. The study listed over 150 TCR beta chains as associated with cytomegalovirus. HLA typing was unavailable for some donors at each locus, so association tests used only the typed subset. CMV serostatus was the only immune exposure information available for the cohort. A further reported finding was that TCR beta sequences accurately predicted the HLA-A and HLA-B alleles for most subjects in the first cohort. A later analysis found that most CMV-associated TCR beta chains appeared HLA-restricted, with HLA associations seemingly driven largely by CMV exposure. A later analysis associated roughly 17,000 TCR beta sequences with specific HLA alleles at a false discovery rate of 0.05. Presence/absence analyses assumed roughly uniform sequencing depth across donors, an assumption that may not hold. According to a later analysis, TCR association rates differed among HLA loci, with DRB1 alleles showing the most associated TCRs and HLA-C alleles showing the fewest. In a later genetic analysis, a missense DCLRE1C variant was associated with V-gene and J-gene trimming of TCR beta chains, and the association was replicated in an independent cohort. In vitro tests confirmed that a few of the cytomegalovirus-associated TCR beta chains recognize cytomegalovirus antigens. The classifier was reported to diagnose cytomegalovirus status with high specificity and sensitivity in both the original cohort and the validation cohort. Correlated functional status among segregating V segments might reflect linkage disequilibrium, but an unknown experimental factor could not be ruled out. Assigning TCR associations to individual alleles was difficult when HLA alleles, especially DR and DQ, strongly co-occurred.

The method behind the library was the immunoSEQ multiplex PCR assay. For the multiplex PCR, a mixture combining 60 forward primers for TCR Vbeta segments and 13 reverse primers for TCR Jbeta segments was used. A multiplex PCR assay on genomic DNA amplified the CDR3 region of rearranged TCR beta genes. Amplified TCR beta libraries were sequenced as 87-base-pair reads on the Illumina HiSeq System. In the paper's pipeline: Across the 640 or so repertoires, a later analysis counted about 81 million unique TCR beta chains, around 11 million of which were shared by at least two donors. A nearest-neighbor algorithm error-corrected the raw reads and collapsed the reads into unique sequences, merging closely related sequences to remove PCR and sequencing errors. To assign V, D and J gene segments, CDR3 sequences were aligned to IMGT reference sequences. For a sequence to be retained, a match of at least six nucleotides to both a V gene segment and a J gene segment was required. Rearrangements were classified as productive when the CDR3 lacked stop codons and remained in frame with V and J, and all other rearrangements were classified as non-productive. Following IMGT convention, CDR3 was defined as the stretch from the second conserved V-encoded cysteine up to the conserved J-encoded phenylalanine. The earlier analysis of a few hundred of the donors excluded any sequence lacking an unambiguous match to a single V gene segment. In an earlier analysis of 450 to 750 of the donors, a V segment was called functional when productive rearrangements were above 56.7%, and segregating when the standard deviation between donors exceeded 5%. A statistical classification framework was built for diagnosing cytomegalovirus status from the catalog of TCR beta chain sequences. In a later analysis, TCR nucleotide sequences were compared against IMGT/GENE-DB human TR gene sequences so that V and J genes could be assigned. A later analysis assigned CDR3 sequences and most-parsimonious VDJ recombination scenarios with the TCRdist pipeline. In a later analysis, each TCR beta chain was defined by its CDR3 amino acid sequence together with its V-gene family, and reads lacking a unique V-gene family were excluded. To address suspected cross-contamination and a sequencing artifact, a later analysis removed a few hundred highly shared, low-generation-probability nucleotide sequences. A later analysis calculated a clonal expansion index for each public chain from normalized within-repertoire ranks of inferred template counts. In a later analysis, generation probabilities were computed with a VDJ recombination model fitted to out-of-frame rearrangements, and the resulting probabilities were checked against IGoR. In a later analysis, TCR-TCR, TCR-HLA and TCR-CMV co-occurrence was scored with hypergeometric tests, and a repertoire-size bias correction was applied to TCR pairs. A later analysis estimated false discovery rates by permuting HLA or CMV assignments 20 times. A later analysis grouped co-occurring TCRs with DBSCAN, adding TCRdist sequence similarity when clustering within HLA-allele-positive subsets. Repertoires with fewer than 30,000 or more than 120,000 public chains, plus five repertoires with anomalous nucleotide sharing, were excluded from co-occurrence clustering. TCRdb mirrors the immuneACCESS table, restricted to in-frame sequences. Some clones are absent from its copies; in checked studies, under half trace to an unresolved V gene, and the reason for the others is unknown. From that table come the V and J calls and clone size; the DNA was used to work out D and trimming. In all, the sample holds roughly 170,000 clones, and approximately 84% of those were seen once. Around 5% of the sample belongs to the ten largest clones.

The cohort comprised fewer than 750 healthy bone marrow donors. At the time of sampling, every cohort member was nominally healthy, though immune exposures that went unrecorded were likely present. The donor tested CMV seropositive and was one of the 289 seropositive cohort members. A peripheral blood sample was provided by each donor, and peripheral blood mononuclear cells were used for TCR beta sequencing. The Qiagen DNeasy Blood Extraction Kit was used to extract genomic DNA from the blood cell samples. V is cut by 3 bases and J by 1 base, and the space between the germline ends is 8 bases. The CDR3, cysteine through phenylalanine, is 14 amino acids long. The only DNA kept is the CDR3, 42 bases in frame from the first base. Taken from the germline V gene, the CDR1 and CDR2 loops are SGDLS and YYNGEE. Regarding this clone: No antigen is known for it. No qualities accompany the bases; no much larger clone lies one base away.

Sequences were obtained from PBMCs. The sequence links TRBV9 to TRBJ1-5; the D gene is not confidently resolved. The sequence came from a girl under 18 in good health and CMV-seropositive. The nucleotide sequence reads TGTGCCAGCAGCGCTACCCGGAGCAATCAGCCCCAGCATTTT. Translated, this is CASSATRSNQPQHF.